The present TCR beta chain was sequenced within a study of early T cells in non-severe SARS-CoV-2 infection. Across the whole study: With bulk RNA from unsorted whole blood as input, sequencing yielded unpaired chains.

This CDR3 contains 14 residues. Germline CDR1 and CDR2: SEHNR and FQNEAQ (reference sequence). V lost 5 bases to trimming and J lost 9 bases; unmatched junction nucleotides: 5. Attachment of unique molecular identifiers to individual cDNA molecules was performed. Via MiXCR, TCRdb re-called the 5' RACE reads, giving one row per CDR3 protein. The sample consists of 60,000 to 65,000 distinct CDR3 sequences, approximately 8.8% of them appearing once. This clonotype has ten or more counts. The sequencing here drew on whole blood, taken at baseline. The sequence was collected from an adult who was a healthcare worker with PCR-confirmed SARS-CoV-2 infection or an uninfected control (not recorded which). V gene TRBV7-9 combines with J gene TRBJ2-1, with 12 bases aligning to TRBD2. This chain's CDR3 is CASSGRTSGAEQFF. The CDR3 DNA sequence: TGTGCCAGCAGCGGGAGGACTAGCGGGGCTGAGCAGTTCTTC.